This T cell receptor (beta chain) was documented in a study of shared clonotypes between healthy human individuals. At the level of the study: Each donor's CD8 memory used one plate, CD8 naive two, each CD4 subset three.

The method was immunoSEQ multiplex PCR; TCRdb's version includes in-frame clones alone and lacks a portion of them. The sample has approximately 2.4 million clones, approximately 94% seen once. Whole-study results and caveats: Researchers sampled blood only, noting tissue repertoires likely differ. Despite large depth, rarefaction showed incomplete sorted-subset sequencing.

Adult Caucasians living in Nashville, Tennessee made up all of the donors. Comment on this clone: Its antigen is undetermined.

Sequenced input: naive CD4+ T cells sorted from blood. Subset described: CD45RA+ positively selected. This receptor was taken from a man younger than 35 in good health.

The DNA of the CDR3 is TGTGCCAGCAGTTGGGACAGGGTATCCTACGAGCAGTACTTC. Translating it yields CASSWDRVSYEQYF. The chain uses TRBV6-5 and TRBJ2-7, with TRBD1 identical over 9 bases. CDR1 is MNHEY, CDR2 SVGAGI, per germline. The CDR3 loop spans 14 amino acids. With 4 bases clipped from V and 1 base from J, the junction kept 2 bases outside the gene matches.